This T cell receptor beta chain emerged from a study of Tregs in tolerant kidney transplant recipients. The CDR3 consists of 19 residues. CDR1 KGHSH and CDR2 LQKENI come from the germline V gene. The J segment lost 3 bases and the V segment lost 3 bases, leaving 13 bases of the junction unmatched. Remarks on this clone: Its antigen is currently unknown. The read finishes 3 residues shy of the CDR3 end, and the germline J gene is used to complete it.

General study results and limits: Validation in larger populations is needed because few patients were studied. For some patients, primers changed over time, blocking nucleotide-level comparison.

Sequencing was performed with immunoSEQ multiplex PCR; in TCRdb, only in-frame clones are kept and a portion is missing. The sample has over 25,000 clones; the top ten hold approximately 8.1%. Sequenced material: CD8+ T cells from blood, taken before the transplant. The TCR was taken from a human donor who received a combined kidney and bone marrow transplant. The chain has TRBV18 and TRBJ2-2; TRBD2 agrees at 10 bases. The CDR3 bases that were read are TGTGCCAGCTCACCTTTCCCGGGACTAGCGACTGAATACACCGGGGAG. As protein: CASSPFPGLATEYTGE. From start to end, the CDR3 is CASSPFPGLATEYTGELFF.